The next 27 T cell receptor beta chains were all read from a single sample in a study of blood T cell repertoires in COVID-19. The method was immunoSEQ multiplex PCR; TCRdb's version includes in-frame clones alone and lacks a portion of them. The sample lists more than 200,000 clones, 70% to 90% occurring once. Specimen: peripheral blood. Receptor source: a woman between 65 and 79 years old with active or convalescent COVID-19.

This chain links TRBV24-1 with TRBJ2-2, with 12 positions matching TRBD2. With 4 bases clipped from V and 7 bases from J, the junction kept 9 bases outside the gene matches. Germline V CDR1 and CDR2: KGHDR, SFDVKD. The CDR3 has 17 amino acids. Here the CDR3 reads CATSDDPSGRGGGELFF. CDR3 coding DNA: TGTGCCACCAGTGACGACCCTAGCGGGAGGGGAGGCGGGGAGCTGTTTTTT.

This clone appeared a single time. The CDR3 bases are TGTGCCAGTAGTGAAACAGGGGGCGGGGTAGGGACCCAGTACTTC. Its protein is CASSETGGGVGTQYF. The chain combines TRBV19 with TRBJ2-5, with 9 bases aligning to TRBD1. Germline trimming cut 5 bases from V and 7 bases from J; bases unmatched to any gene: 11. CDR1 is LNHDA and CDR2 is SQIVND in the germline V gene (reference sequence). The CDR3 loop spans 15 amino acids.

This chain joins TRBV5-8 and TRBJ1-6; a possible D gene is TRBD1 (5 bases). V was pared by 4 bases and J by 5 bases, with 13 bases between. Germline V CDR1 and CDR2: SGHTS, YDEGEE. There are 15 residues in the CDR3. The CDR3 sequence is CASSRSRADNSPLHF. CDR3 DNA sequence: TGTGCCAGCAGCCGCAGCAGGGCGGATAATTCACCCCTCCACTTT.

This chain connects TRBV18 to TRBJ2-7, with TRBD1 matching 8 bases. The junction had 5 bases not matched to a gene; V was cut back by 5 bases and J by 5 bases. The V gene's germline CDR1 is KGHSH and CDR2 LQKENI. CDR3 length: 13 residues. DNA of the CDR3: TGTGCCAGCTCATCGGACAGGGCTAACGAGCAGTACTTC. Residues: CASSSDRANEQYF.

The V call is TRBV28, the J call TRBJ2-3; D is possibly TRBD2 (7 bases). CDR3 size: 16 residues. V dropped 6 bases and J dropped 6 bases, with 22 bases sitting between them. In germline, CDR1 is MDHEN, CDR2 SYDVKM. The CDR3: CASSWNGGGAGDTQYF. CDR3 nucleotides: TGTGCCAGCAGCTGGAATGGGGGGGGCGCGGGCGATACGCAGTATTTT.

J is TRBJ2-2 and V is TRBV7-6; D is unclear. The CDR3 spans 14 residues. CDR1 and CDR2 from the germline V gene are SGHVS and FNYEAQ. V dropped 4 bases and J dropped 3 bases, with 9 bases sitting between them. The CDR3 loop reads CASSSTVDTGELFF. The CDR3 coding sequence is TGTGCCAGCAGCTCCACGGTAGACACCGGGGAGCTGTTTTTT.

The V gene is TRBV5-1, the J gene TRBJ2-5; TRBD2 matches at 8 bases. This CDR3 comprises 15 residues. Germline values: CDR1 SGHRS, CDR2 YFSETQ. With V trimmed by 0 bases and J by 5 bases, 6 bases remained unmatched. CDR3 protein: CASSLDGGAWETQYF. CDR3 DNA: TGCGCCAGCAGCTTGGACGGGGGGGCCTGGGAGACCCAGTACTTC.

The J gene is TRBJ2-7, the V gene TRBV11-2; D perhaps matches TRBD1 (5 bases). This CDR3 spans 13 amino acids. Trimming took 8 bases from V and 0 from J, leaving 11 bases between them. CDR1 is SGHAT and CDR2 is FQNNGV in the germline V gene. For the CDR3, the DNA is TGTGCCAGCCACAACAGGAGCTCCTACGAGCAGTACTTC. Translating gives CASHNRSSYEQYF.

The chain employs TRBV10-3 and TRBJ2-5; 7 nucleotides line up with TRBD1. The ends lost 4 bases at V and 4 bases at J; junction bases unmatched: 12. This CDR3 contains 16 residues. In germline, CDR1 is ENHRY, CDR2 SYGVKD. The CDR3 region has the DNA TGTGCCATCAGTGGCACCGACAGGGTAGGAAGAGAGACCCAGTACTTC. It codes for CAISGTDRVGRETQYF.

This sequence joins TRBV2 and TRBJ2-5, with D possibly TRBD1 on 6 matching bases. V lost 4 bases, J lost 4 bases, and 7 bases lay in between. Germline-derived CDR1 and CDR2 are SNHLY and FYNNEI. The CDR3 length is 12 residues. The CDR3 loop reads CASSGGGETQYF. As DNA, the CDR3 is TGTGCCAGCAGTGGAGGGGGAGAGACCCAGTACTTC.

The chain joins TRBV7-6 to TRBJ2-3; D is possibly TRBD2 (6 bases). Trimming left V 5 bases short and J 1 base short, with 13 bases between. This CDR3 has 15 amino acids. In germline, CDR1 is SGHVS, CDR2 FNYEAQ. The CDR3 is CASSIMGGGTDTQYF. CDR3 nucleotide sequence: TGTGCCAGCAGCATAATGGGGGGAGGCACAGATACGCAGTATTTT.

V is TRBV3-1 (or the pseudogene TRBV3-2) and J is TRBJ2-3; 7 nucleotides agree with TRBD1. Germline V gene data show CDR1 as LGHDT and CDR2 as YNNKEL (reference sequence). This CDR3 region has 14 residues. V lost 4 bases to trimming and J lost 6 bases; unmatched junction nucleotides: 7. CDR3 DNA: TGTGCCAGCAGCCTGACAGGGTTAGGGGATACGCAGTATTTT. It is translated as CASSLTGLGDTQYF.

This chain links TRBV6-5 with TRBJ1-2, with a possible D match to TRBD1 (6 bases). CDR3 length: 13 residues. Germline V gene sequence: CDR1 MNHEY, CDR2 SVGAGI. V shed 6 bases and J shed 6 bases, with 14 bases lying between them. CDR3 in amino acids: CASSYGQLNGYTF. Here the CDR3 DNA reads TGTGCCAGCAGCTACGGACAGTTAAATGGCTACACCTTC.

The CDR3 spells CASSLVPAGRSSYNEQFF. The CDR3 DNA sequence: TGTGCCAGCAGCTTAGTTCCGGCGGGCCGGAGCTCCTACAATGAGCAGTTCTTC. The J gene is TRBJ2-1, the V gene TRBV7-8, with D perhaps matching TRBD2 (5 bases). Germline CDR1 reads SGHVS; CDR2 reads FQNEAQ. CDR3 length equals 18 residues. V was pared by 1 base and J by 0 bases, with 16 bases between.

The chain has TRBV11-1 and TRBJ1-4, with D maybe TRBD1 (6 bases). Germline values: CDR1 SGHAT, CDR2 FQDESV (reference sequence). Trimming took off 3 bases at V and 7 bases at J, with 12 bases between the two ends. This CDR3 has 14 amino acids. DNA for the CDR3: TGTGCCAGCAGCTTGGGGGCTCGAAGTGAAAAACTGTTTTTT. Amino acid sequence: CASSLGARSEKLFF.

The chain recombines TRBV5-4 with TRBJ1-2; D may be TRBD1 (5 bases). The V end lost 2 bases, the J end lost 3 bases, and 8 bases lay between the germline ends. Germline V lookup: CDR1 SGHNT, CDR2 YYREEE (reference sequence). CDR3 length equals 13 residues. The DNA of the CDR3 is TGTGCCAGCAGCTTAGGAGGGGACTATGGCTACACCTTC. Protein product: CASSLGGDYGYTF.

This chain links TRBV5-1 with TRBJ1-2; D is unresolved. This CDR3 has 16 residues. Trimming removed 0 bases at V and 3 bases at J, with 15 bases between. Germline assignment: CDR1 SGHRS and CDR2 YFSETQ. CDR3 bases: TGCGCCAGCAGCTTGGCCGTTCCAGCAGGCGACTATGGCTACACCTTC. Protein product: CASSLAVPAGDYGYTF. Complete variable domain (other parts from reference TRBV5-1 and TRBJ1-2): KAGVTQTPRYLIKTRGQQVTLSCSPISGHRSVSWYQQTPGQGLQFLFEYFSETQRNKGNFPGRFSGRQFSNSRSEMNVSTLELGDSALYLCASSLAVPAGDYGYTFGSGTRLTVV.

The chain employs TRBV30 and TRBJ2-3, with 11 nucleotides matching TRBD2. This CDR3 spans 15 amino acids. J lost 3 bases, V lost 4 bases, and 6 bases had no gene match. The germline V gene encodes CDR1 GTSNPN and CDR2 SVGIG (reference sequence). The DNA for the CDR3 is TGTGCCTGGAATATAGCGGGAGGGCCAACAGATACGCAGTATTTT. The encoded protein is CAWNIAGGPTDTQYF.

The genes are TRBV28 and TRBJ1-1; TRBD1 matches 7 bases. Losses at the gene ends were 2 bases for V and 5 bases for J; bases not matched to a gene: 5. Germline assignment: CDR1 MDHEN and CDR2 SYDVKM. This CDR3 is 14 amino acids long. The chain's CDR3 is CASSLLGTATEAFF. The CDR3 bases are TGTGCCAGCAGTTTACTTGGGACAGCGACTGAAGCTTTCTTT.

This clone was seen only once. The chain joins TRBV28 to TRBJ2-4; 8 positions match TRBD2. The CDR3 is made up of 14 amino acids. V was pared by 1 base and J by 7 bases, with 3 bases of the junction left unmatched. Germline V gives CDR1 MDHEN, CDR2 SYDVKM. The CDR3 loop is CASSLFGRGNIQYF. The DNA for the CDR3 is TGTGCCAGCAGTTTATTCGGGAGGGGGAACATTCAGTACTTC. Full variable domain (remainder filled in from reference TRBV28 and TRBJ2-4): DVKVTQSSRYLVKRTGEKVFLECVQDMDHENMFWYRQDPGLGLRLIYFSYDVKMKEKGDIPEGYSVSREKKERFSLILESASTNQTSMYLCASSLFGRGNIQYFGAGTRLSVL.

The CDR3: CAITSGAGAGDTQYF. DNA for the CDR3: TGTGCCATCACCTCAGGAGCGGGGGCGGGGGATACGCAGTATTTT. This sequence joins TRBV10-3 and TRBJ2-3; TRBD2 matches 8 bases. There are 15 residues in the CDR3. V shed 7 bases, J shed 6 bases, and the junction held 12 bases outside the gene matches. The germline V gene has CDR1 ENHRY and CDR2 SYGVKD.

The V and J genes are TRBV30 and TRBJ2-7; the D gene is possibly TRBD2 (6 bases). V was clipped by 2 bases and J by 5 bases, with 7 bases between them. This CDR3 is built from 11 residues. Germline V CDR1 and CDR2: GTSNPN, SVGIG (reference sequence). The CDR3 reads CAWSKRDEQYF. The CDR3 DNA reads as TGTGCCTGGAGTAAGCGGGACGAGCAGTACTTC. The whole variable domain, remainder taken from reference TRBV30 and TRBJ2-7, is SQTIHQWPATLVQPVGSPLSLECTVEGTSNPNLYWYRQAAGRGLQLLFYSVGIGQISSEVPQNLSASRPQDRQFILSSKKLLLSDSGFYLCAWSKRDEQYFGPGTRLTVT.

The chain links TRBV11-2 to TRBJ2-2; 11 bases are shared with TRBD2. Germline assignment: CDR1 SGHAT and CDR2 FQNNGV. The CDR3 spans 15 residues. Trimming removed 4 bases from V and 6 bases from J; junction bases left unmatched: 4. The CDR3 nucleotides are TGTGCCAGCAGCTATAGCGGGAGGGCGGCCGGGGAGCTGTTTTTT. Residues: CASSYSGRAAGELFF.

This chain uses TRBV12-3 or TRBV12-4 with TRBJ1-2; tentative D call: TRBD1 (5 bases). The length of the CDR3 is 13 residues. Trimming took off 7 bases at V and 4 bases at J, with 13 bases between the two ends. The CDR3, as DNA: TGTGCCAGCATGGAGGGGAACATCTATGGCTACACCTTC. This sequence encodes CASMEGNIYGYTF.

The chain is built from TRBV27 and TRBJ1-2, with D perhaps matching TRBD1 (5 bases). Germline V gene lookup returns CDR1 MNHEY and CDR2 SMNVEV (reference sequence). The CDR3 is 13 residues long. The V end was cut by 7 bases, the J end by 2 bases, with 11 bases between. In DNA, the CDR3 is TGTGCCAGCATGGGGCTCAACAACTATGGCTACACCTTC. Its translation: CASMGLNNYGYTF.

The chain recombines TRBV6-4 with TRBJ2-6; possible D gene TRBD2, 6 bases. Germline V gives CDR1 MRHNA, CDR2 SNTAGT. CDR3 length equals 19 residues. V was pared by 3 bases and J by 0 bases, with 18 bases between. The DNA for the CDR3 is TGTGCCAGCAGTGAAATTAGGAGGGGCACTAGCTCTGGGGCCAACGTCCTGACTTTC. Its protein product is CASSEIRRGTSSGANVLTF.

The rearrangement joins TRBV18 to TRBJ2-2; 7 nucleotides align to TRBD2. V was clipped by 4 bases and J by 6 bases; unmatched bases: 8. Germline assignment: CDR1 KGHSH and CDR2 LQKENI. The CDR3 runs to 15 residues. For the CDR3, the DNA is TGTGCCAGCTCACGGCCGGGAGGACGCCCCGGGGAGCTGTTTTTT. It codes for CASSRPGGRPGELFF.